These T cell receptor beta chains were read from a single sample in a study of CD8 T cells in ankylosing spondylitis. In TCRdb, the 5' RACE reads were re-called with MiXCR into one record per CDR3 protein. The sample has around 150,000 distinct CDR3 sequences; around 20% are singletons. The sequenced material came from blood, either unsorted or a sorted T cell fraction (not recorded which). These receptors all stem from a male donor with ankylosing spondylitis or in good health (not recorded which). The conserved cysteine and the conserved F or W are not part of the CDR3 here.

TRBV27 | ASSDTGVITDTQY
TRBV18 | ASSPRGPADSYEQY
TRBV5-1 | ASSLDRGDREQY
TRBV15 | ATSRTSGFYNEQF
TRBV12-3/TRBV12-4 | ASSSVTGYNEKLF
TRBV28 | ASVQGSYGYT
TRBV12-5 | ASGNQGLAGRAGELF
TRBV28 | ASSHDRGHEQF
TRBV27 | ASSLQGATGELF
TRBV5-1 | ASSLEIAGNPYTGELF
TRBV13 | ASSLGRVLETQY
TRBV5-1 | ASSLTGTQETQY
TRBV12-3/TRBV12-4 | AIRQSAVMDNEQF
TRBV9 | ASSVAGGPYNEQF
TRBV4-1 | ASSQEHSVSYEQY
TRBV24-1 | ATSDAGPEWYGYT
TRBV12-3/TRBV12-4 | ASSLTEGEAF
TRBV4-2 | ASSQQTGAKNIQY
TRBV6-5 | ASSYWQGAGDTQY
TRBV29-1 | SVLGLFSGANVLT
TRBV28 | ASKDVYYGYT
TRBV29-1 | SVEGFDGYT
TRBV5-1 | ASSPGAGNQPQH
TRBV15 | ATSRDQANTGELF
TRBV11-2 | ASSPSFRTYQETQY